A single sample gave rise to the 32 T cell receptor beta chains below, sequenced in a study of metastatic and nonmetastatic thyroid tumors. Not a single patient had been given any form of treatment at any point before undergoing thyroid surgery. TCRdb redid the clone calls on the PCR reads using MiXCR. This sample has approximately 4,100 clones; around a third occur once, and the top ten carry about 37%. Sequences were obtained from adjacent normal tissue. These receptors all come from a male donor with papillary thyroid cancer or a benign thyroid nodule (not recorded which). Some clones in this sample may be carry-over from other donors' samples.

This clone is labeled large. This rearrangement joins TRBV12-3 or TRBV12-4 to TRBJ1-1, with 11 bases that match TRBD1. The CDR3 runs 14 residues. V gave up 6 bases and J gave up 6 bases; unmatched junction bases: 6. Written as DNA, the CDR3 is TGTGCCAGCAGACCCTGGGGACAGGGGGCTGAAGCTTTCTTT. It encodes CASRPWGQGAEAFF.

This chain uses TRBV27 with TRBJ2-7; 16 bases are shared with TRBD2. The CDR3 loop spans 18 amino acids. Germline CDR1 and CDR2: MNHEY and SMNVEV (reference sequence). V trimming: 5 bases; J trimming: 5 bases; junction bases outside the gene matches: 12. The chain's CDR3 is CASSPLPGGTSGRDEQYF. The CDR3 region has the DNA TGTGCCAGCAGTCCACTCCCCGGTGGGACTAGCGGGAGGGACGAGCAGTACTTC.

This clone appeared a few times. This chain uses TRBV20-1 with TRBJ2-7; 12 nucleotides match TRBD2. The CDR3 runs 13 residues. Germline V gives CDR1 DFQATT, CDR2 SNEGSKA (reference sequence). The V gene end was trimmed by 5 bases and the J gene end by 6 bases; junction bases not matched to a gene: 5. The CDR3 reads CSADMTSGSEQYF. As DNA, the CDR3 is TGCAGTGCTGACATGACTAGCGGGAGCGAGCAGTACTTC.

J is TRBJ2-7 and V is TRBV27, with TRBD1 matching 9 bases. CDR3 size: 17 residues. J lost 4 bases, V lost 5 bases, and 15 bases had no gene match. CDR1 and CDR2 from the germline V gene are MNHEY and SMNVEV (reference sequence). This chain's CDR3 is CASSKKGGGQGPYEQYF. The CDR3 DNA sequence: TGTGCCAGCAGTAAAAAAGGGGGGGGACAGGGACCTTACGAGCAGTACTTC.

This clone was found a few times. J is TRBJ2-5 and V is TRBV6-1; D gene uncertain. V lost 5 bases, J lost 0 bases, and 13 bases lay in between. The length of the CDR3 is 15 residues. The germline V gene encodes CDR1 MNHNS and CDR2 SASEGT. This chain's CDR3 is CASSSLRRDQETQYF. As DNA, the CDR3 is TGTGCCAGCAGTTCCCTTAGAAGGGACCAAGAGACCCAGTACTTC.

This clone came up a few times. The chain carries TRBV2 and TRBJ2-7, with D uncertain. This CDR3 spans 10 amino acids. Trimming removed 3 bases at V and 4 bases at J, with 1 base between. Germline CDR1 and CDR2: SNHLY and FYNNEI. The CDR3 spells CASSEYEQYF. The CDR3 coding sequence is TGTGCCAGCAGTGAGTACGAGCAGTACTTC. The variable domain in full, with the rest retrieved from reference TRBV2 and TRBJ2-7, is EPEVTQTPSHQVTQMGQEVILRCVPISNHLYFYWYRQILGQKVEFLVSFYNNEISEKSEIFDDQFSVERPDGSNFTLKIRSTKLEDSAMYFCASSEYEQYFGPGTRLTVT.

There are a few counts of this clone. The CDR3 protein is CASSLTSGYNEQFF. CDR3 nucleotide sequence: TGTGCCAGCAGTTTAACTAGTGGATACAATGAGCAGTTCTTC. The chain joins TRBV12-3 or TRBV12-4 to TRBJ2-1; the D gene is possibly TRBD2 (5 bases). V lost 2 bases and J 4 bases, leaving 9 bases between the germline ends. There are 14 residues in the CDR3.

By frequency in the sample, this clone is medium-sized. The J gene is TRBJ1-1, the V gene TRBV7-6, with D possibly being TRBD1 (5 bases). V was cut by 5 bases and J by 4 bases, with 17 bases left in between. There are 15 residues in the CDR3. Germline-derived CDR1 and CDR2 are SGHVS and FNYEAQ. The CDR3 DNA reads TGTGCCAGCAGCCCGCGGATAGGGGATGGCACTGAAGCTTTCTTT. Residues: CASSPRIGDGTEAFF.

This chain connects TRBV2 to TRBJ1-2; D possibly corresponds to TRBD1 (5 bases). Germline V gene lookup returns CDR1 SNHLY and CDR2 FYNNEI. The V end was cut by 7 bases, the J end by 7 bases, with 22 bases between. This CDR3 has 15 amino acids. CDR3 region: CASIGAEGPGAGYTF. Written as DNA, the CDR3 is TGTGCCAGCATCGGGGCGGAGGGACCGGGAGCTGGCTACACCTTC.

CDR3 residues: CSARDQTSSYEQYF. The CDR3, as DNA: TGCAGTGCTAGAGACCAGACTAGCAGCTACGAGCAGTACTTC. The chain uses TRBV20-1 and TRBJ2-7, with TRBD2 matching 7 bases. V lost 0 bases, J lost 3 bases, and 5 bases stayed unmatched. Germline V CDR1 and CDR2: DFQATT, SNEGSKA (reference sequence). The CDR3 loop spans 14 amino acids.

The chain employs TRBV6-4 and TRBJ2-3; 8 nucleotides match TRBD2. Germline values: CDR1 MRHNA, CDR2 SNTAGT. V dropped 0 bases and J dropped 6; count of bases not matched to a gene: 5. The CDR3 length is 15 residues. The chain's CDR3 is CASSDSPGRADTQYF. Here the CDR3 DNA reads TGTGCCAGCAGTGACTCCCCCGGGAGGGCGGATACGCAGTATTTT.

This clone was detected only a few times. The chain has TRBV6-1 and TRBJ1-1; TRBD1 matches at 9 bases. The CDR3 length is 14 residues. Germline assignment: CDR1 MNHNS and CDR2 SASEGT. With 6 bases clipped from V and 3 bases from J, the junction kept 5 bases outside the gene matches. CDR3 bases: TGTGCCAGCAGCTCACAGGGGGCTGACACTGAAGCTTTCTTT. This gives the protein CASSSQGADTEAFF.

By frequency in the sample, this clone is large (0.1 to 1%). This sequence joins TRBV7-8 and TRBJ1-2; 9 bases are shared with TRBD1. This CDR3 region has 15 residues. From germline, CDR1 is SGHVS and CDR2 FQNEAQ. J was trimmed by 1 base and V by 5 bases; bases with no gene match: 5. The CDR3 loop reads CASSPRTGVNYGYTF. The CDR3 coding sequence is TGTGCCAGCAGCCCCCGGACAGGGGTTAACTATGGCTACACCTTC. The full variable domain, in which reference TRBV7-8 and TRBJ1-2 provide the parts outside the CDR3, is GAGVSQSPRYKVAKRGQDVALRCDPISGHVSLFWYQQALGQGPEFLTYFQNEAQLDKSGLPSDRFFAERPEGSVSTLKIQRTQQEDSAVYLCASSPRTGVNYGYTFGSGTRLTVV.

This sequence joins TRBV20-1 and TRBJ1-1; TRBD1 is a possible D gene (6 bases). There are 15 residues in the CDR3. V was clipped by 5 bases and J by 0 bases, with 16 bases between them. Per the germline V gene, CDR1 is DFQATT and CDR2 is SNEGSKA (reference sequence). CDR3 loop: CSAGRDTDLNTEAFF. In DNA, the CDR3 is TGCAGTGCTGGCCGGGACACCGACCTGAACACTGAAGCTTTCTTT.

This clone appeared a few times. The V call is TRBV6-5, the J call TRBJ2-1; D unresolved. This CDR3 is built from 14 residues. Germline CDR1 is MNHEY and CDR2 is SVGAGI. Trimming cost V 0 bases and J 12 bases, with 15 bases left between them. The chain's CDR3 is CASSYSTAAVGQFF. CDR3 nucleotides: TGTGCCAGCAGTTACTCGACCGCCGCGGTTGGGCAGTTCTTC.

The J gene is TRBJ2-1, the V gene TRBV6-1; 8 nucleotides align to TRBD2. CDR1 is MNHNS, CDR2 SASEGT, per germline. The trim removed 6 bases at V and 4 bases at J, leaving 8 bases unmatched. CDR3 length: 15 amino acids. CDR3 DNA: TGTGCCAGCAGACCCCTAGCGGGCCCTTACAATGAGCAGTTCTTC. Translation: CASRPLAGPYNEQFF.

This clone was picked up many times. In nucleotides, the CDR3 is TGTGCCAGTTCCCGAGGGACGGGGGTCTCTGGGGCCAACGTCCTGACTTTC. This gives the protein CASSRGTGVSGANVLTF. The rearrangement links TRBV27 to TRBJ2-6; D perhaps matches TRBD2 (6 bases). With 9 bases removed from V and 0 bases from J, the gap between germline ends came to 18 bases. The CDR3 runs 17 residues. Germline V gene sequence: CDR1 MNHEY, CDR2 SMNVEV (reference sequence).

This clone was detected a few times. The CDR3 DNA reads as TGTGCCAGCAGTTTATCGGTAAACTCCTACAATGAGCAGTTCTTC. Translating gives CASSLSVNSYNEQFF. The V call is TRBV27, the J call TRBJ2-1, with no clear D. Trimming took off 0 bases at V and 0 bases at J, with 6 bases between the two ends. Germline V gene data show CDR1 as MNHEY and CDR2 as SMNVEV (reference sequence). The CDR3 contains 15 residues.

This clone was detected only a few times. V gene TRBV28 combines with J gene TRBJ1-2; D may be TRBD1 (5 bases). V lost 5 bases, J lost 2 bases, and 12 bases lay in between. The CDR3 has 14 amino acids. Germline CDR1 is MDHEN and CDR2 is SYDVKM. The CDR3 DNA reads TGTGCCAGCAGTCCCATGGGGGAGAACTATGGCTACACCTTC. Amino acids: CASSPMGENYGYTF.

The chain joins TRBV29-1 to TRBJ2-5; D is undetermined. The CDR3 runs 12 residues. V was cut by 1 base and J by 7 bases, with 10 bases left in between. Germline-derived CDR1 and CDR2 are SQVTM and ANQGSEA. CDR3 nucleotide sequence: TGCAGCGTTGAAGTGACCCCCTCGACCCAGTACTTC. Translating it yields CSVEVTPSTQYF.

This clone has a single count. An end of the junction does not agree with germline; a read error may underlie this. The chain employs TRBV5-8 and TRBJ1-5, with D perhaps TRBD1 (5 bases). CDR1 is SGHTS, CDR2 YDEGEE, per germline. The CDR3 spans 15 residues. The CDR3, as DNA: TGTGCCAGCAGCTTCTCGGGGGGTAGCAATCAGCCCCGGCATTTT. Protein: CASSFSGGSNQPRHF. The whole variable domain, remainder taken from reference TRBV5-8 and TRBJ1-5, is EAGVTQSPTHLIKTRGQQATLRCSPISGHTSVYWYQQALGLGLQFLLWYDEGEERNRGNFPPRFSGRQFPNYSSELNVNALELEDSALYLCASSFSGGSNQPRHFGDGTRLSIL.

The rearrangement links TRBV30 to TRBJ2-7; D unclear. V was cut by 0 bases and J by 0 bases, with 15 bases left in between. The germline V gene has CDR1 GTSNPN and CDR2 SVGIG (reference sequence). The CDR3 covers 16 residues. The CDR3 DNA reads TGTGCCTGGAGTGTACGGGCGGCAAAGAGCTCCTACGAGCAGTACTTC. Protein product: CAWSVRAAKSSYEQYF.

The V gene is TRBV30, the J gene TRBJ1-5; a weak D match, TRBD1 (6 bases). The CDR3 extends over 15 amino acids. Trimming took off 0 bases at V and 1 base at J, with 10 bases between the two ends. The germline V gene has CDR1 GTSNPN and CDR2 SVGIG (reference sequence). In DNA, the CDR3 is TGTGCCTGGAGTGTATCAGGGGCGAGCAATCAGCCCCAGCATTTT. It translates to CAWSVSGASNQPQHF.

This clone occurred a few times. This CDR3 is CASSLVGFPNYGYTF. In nucleotides, the CDR3 is TGTGCCAGCAGCTTAGTCGGCTTTCCTAACTATGGCTACACCTTC. The rearrangement links TRBV7-2 to TRBJ1-2; D not certain. Trimming shortened V by 1 base and J by 0 bases, and 9 bases separated the two germline ends. Looked up from germline, CDR1 is SGHTA and CDR2 is FQGNSA. This CDR3 comprises 15 residues.

This sequence joins TRBV5-1 and TRBJ1-3, with 9 bases fitting TRBD1. Looked up from germline, CDR1 is SGHRS and CDR2 is YFSETQ. Trimming removed 4 bases from V and 7 bases from J; junction bases left unmatched: 6. The CDR3 has 14 amino acids. In DNA form, the CDR3 reads TGCGCCAGCAGCATACAGACAGGGGGGAACACCATATATTTT. Translation: CASSIQTGGNTIYF.

The chain combines TRBV7-3 with TRBJ1-2; 8 positions match TRBD1. Germline V gives CDR1 SGHTA, CDR2 FQGTGA. V trimming: 5 bases; J trimming: 4 bases; junction bases outside the gene matches: 3. This CDR3 contains 13 residues. The CDR3 DNA reads TGTGCCAGCAGCCCCGGACAGGGCTATGGCTACACCTTC. It codes for CASSPGQGYGYTF.

The V call is TRBV7-6, the J call TRBJ2-1; 9 bases align to TRBD2. Germline CDR1 and CDR2: SGHVS and FNYEAQ. V dropped 0 bases and J dropped 9; count of bases not matched to a gene: 6. The length of the CDR3 is 15 residues. The CDR3 here is CASSLAGGRAVEQFF. CDR3 DNA: TGTGCCAGCAGCTTAGCTGGCGGGAGGGCCGTTGAGCAGTTCTTC.

Regarding this clone: With a much larger clone just one base away, this may be a read error. The rearrangement uses TRBV20-1 and TRBJ2-7; possible D gene TRBD2, 5 bases. Per germline, CDR1 DFQATT and CDR2 SNEGSKA (reference sequence). With 2 bases removed from V and 3 bases from J, the gap between germline ends came to 8 bases. This CDR3 spans 12 amino acids. CDR3 in DNA: TGCAGTGCTAGAATAGCGAACTACGAGCAGTACTTC. It translates to CSARIANYEQYF.

This chain uses TRBV11-3 with TRBJ2-7; a possible D gene is TRBD2 (6 bases). Germline assignment: CDR1 SGHNT and CDR2 YENEEA. The V end was cut by 1 base, the J end by 2 bases, with 12 bases between. The length of the CDR3 is 15 residues. The DNA for the CDR3 is TGTGCCAGCAGCTTAGGACGGGGGTCGGCCTACGAGCAGTACTTC. Amino acids: CASSLGRGSAYEQYF.

This clone was picked up a small number of times. V usage is TRBV27 and J usage is TRBJ2-7; TRBD1 is a possible D gene (6 bases). CDR1 is MNHEY, CDR2 SMNVEV, per germline (reference sequence). This CDR3 has 14 amino acids. With 8 bases removed from V and 5 bases from J, the gap between germline ends came to 19 bases. The CDR3: CASQISDRLHEQYF. CDR3 DNA sequence: TGTGCCAGCCAAATCAGCGACAGGCTCCACGAGCAGTACTTC.

V usage is TRBV7-2 and J usage is TRBJ2-7; 8 bases line up with TRBD2. V gave up 5 bases and J gave up 3 bases; unmatched junction bases: 9. Germline V gene lookup returns CDR1 SGHTA and CDR2 FQGNSA. CDR3 size: 15 residues. Written as DNA, the CDR3 is TGTGCCAGCAGCCCAAACCCCAGCGGGAGCTACGAGCAGTACTTC. Translating gives CASSPNPSGSYEQYF.

This clone was picked up one time. This sequence joins TRBV20-1 and TRBJ1-5; TRBD1 agrees at 7 bases. Germline values: CDR1 DFQATT, CDR2 SNEGSKA (reference sequence). The V gene end was trimmed by 0 bases and the J gene end by 5 bases; junction bases not matched to a gene: 19. This CDR3 is built from 19 residues. The CDR3 reads CSARDGPGGYTSSDQPQHF. The CDR3 DNA reads TGCAGTGCTAGAGATGGTCCAGGGGGGTATACATCTTCAGATCAGCCCCAGCATTTT.